Given below is one T cell receptor (beta chain) in context. Its recognized antigen is unknown. Base qualities are not provided; no much larger clone lies one nucleotide away. The sample is drawn from a study of immune aging and cytomegalovirus after organ transplant (dated by TCRdb to about 2021). Background for the entire study: All transplant recipients received three-drug immunosuppression with prednisone, tacrolimus, and mycophenolate. Points the paper makes about the study in general: Large clones contained a higher proportion of TEMRA cells, and the seven largest clones (over 1,900 cells) acquired aged and TEMRA cells while losing TCM cells. Aged-phenotype cells increased post-transplant regardless of clone size, earlier in large clones (days 200-264) than small clones, following viremia. Since the sequencing data did not include a CD57 measurement, a conservative gene-based definition of aging was used in its place.

To prepare the library, single-cell sequencing was applied. The listed sequencing device is Illumina NovaSeq 6000. For cell capture and library preparation, the team used the BD Rhapsody Targeted mRNA and AbSeq Reagent Kit in a microwell format. Libraries covered TCR, sample tags, AbSeq, and targeted mRNA from the Human T-Cell Expression Panel plus custom TOX and TOX2 primers. Sequencing of the libraries was performed on an Illumina NovaSeq. The paper's data handling went like this. The analysis covered about 10,000 cells in total, of which 6,500 to 8,000 were CD8 T cells and a few thousand were CD8 T cells with an identifiable TCR CDR3. The BD Rhapsody Targeted Analysis Pipeline, including V(D)J processing, was run on the Seven Bridges Genomics platform to process the raw data. Quality control, Sample Tag demultiplexing with Lex-BDSMK, clone identification with VDJ Explorer, and Seurat clustering were all done in SeqGeq 1.6.0. Clones making up <1% of CD8 T cells were classified as non-expanded, and clones making up >2.5% of the sample were classified as clonal expansions. The raw public data were reprocessed by TCRdb itself: fastp quality trimming at Q25, MiXCR clonotype calling, in-frame beta chains only. All rows with the same CDR3 protein become a single entry with the most common DNA and genes. These V and J calls are TCRdb output, not the study's own analysis. For this sample there are around 21,000 distinct CDR3 sequences; more than 35% appear just once. Of the sample, 25% to 30% is held by the ten largest clones.

There are 16 amino acids in the CDR3, from cysteine to phenylalanine inclusive. The sequence is cut down to CDR3 DNA, 48 bases in frame from base 1. The junction shows trimming of 1 base on V and 3 bases on J, and the gene matches do not reach 6 bases of it. The germline V gene (reference sequence) provides CDR1 MNHEY and CDR2 SMNVEV. The sample's time point label, in plain terms: five sample-tagged time points from pre-transplant (day -1) to day 368 post-transplant, pooled. Thawed PBMC were stimulated with a CMV IE-1 overlapping peptide library for about twelve hours, with no transport inhibitors added. After thawing, cells rested overnight before stimulation in R10 medium with CD28/CD49d costimulation. The IE-1 peptide library consisted of 15-amino-acid peptides overlapping by 11 amino acids. Samples from each time point were barcoded using BD Single-Cell Multiplexing Kit Sample Tags, then pooled and stained with sorting antibodies plus oligo-conjugated anti-CD45RA. A BD FACSAria III was used to sort CMV-responsive CD8+CD137+ and CD4+CD154+ T cells at 4-way purity. EDTA vacutainers were used to collect blood, which was then processed with a Ficoll gradient within 1-24 hours.

This clonotype was obtained from a female donor who had a heart transplant and CMV viremia. The receptor chain draws on TRBV27 and TRBJ2-1; the central 7 bases match TRBD2. The sequences come from CMV peptide-activated CD4+ and CD8+ T cells sorted from blood, collected at five time points, pooled. Taken with the paper, the label for cell subset or site translates to: sorted CD8+CD137+ and CD4+CD154+ T cells after roughly 13 h CMV IE-1 peptide stimulation. Here the CDR3 is given as CASSLLAGALYNEQFF. The sequenced DNA: TGTGCCAGCAGTTTATTGGCGGGAGCCCTCTACAATGAGCAGTTCTTC.